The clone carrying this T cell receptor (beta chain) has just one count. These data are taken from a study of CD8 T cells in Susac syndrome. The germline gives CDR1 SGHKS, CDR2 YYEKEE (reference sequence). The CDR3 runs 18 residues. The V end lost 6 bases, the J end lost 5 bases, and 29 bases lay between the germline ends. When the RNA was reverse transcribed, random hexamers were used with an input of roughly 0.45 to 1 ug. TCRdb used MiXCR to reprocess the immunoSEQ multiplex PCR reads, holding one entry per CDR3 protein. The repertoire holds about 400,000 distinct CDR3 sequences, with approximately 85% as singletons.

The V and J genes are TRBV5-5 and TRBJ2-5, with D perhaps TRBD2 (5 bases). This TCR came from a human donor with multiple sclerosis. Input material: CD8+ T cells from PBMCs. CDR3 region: CASNERFIQLEGVETQYF. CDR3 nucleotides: TGTGCCAGCAACGAGCGTTTTATACAGCTCGAGGGAGTGGAGACCCAGTACTTC.